This TCR beta chain was documented in a study of T-cell memory formation after mild COVID-19. V trimming: 1 base; J trimming: 7 bases; junction bases outside the gene matches: 12. The CDR3 spans 17 residues. Germline CDR1 and CDR2: MGHRA and YSYEKL. Amplification by 5'RACE using constant-segment primers produced TCR alpha and TCR beta cDNA libraries that carried sample barcodes and UMIs. Via MiXCR, TCRdb re-called the 5' RACE reads, giving one row per CDR3 protein. The data show about 300,000 distinct CDR3 sequences, roughly a fifth seen once. This receptor was taken from a man aged 18 to 35 who had mild COVID-19 (a few samples of this study predate the infection). Cell type and time point are not known. The specimen sequenced was PBMCs or a T cell subset sorted from them (not recorded which). The chain combines TRBV4-1 with TRBJ1-2; 10 bases match TRBD1. The CDR3 nucleotides read TGCGCCAGCAGCCAAGGAGGGGCGGGACAGGGGTACTCTGGCTACACCTTC. Amino acids: CASSQGGAGQGYSGYTF.